These 13 T cell receptor beta chains came from one sample sequenced in a study of shared clonotypes between healthy human individuals. Naive CD8 cells were CD45RO-negative, positively selected for CCR7, excluding terminally differentiated effector memory CD45RA+ cells. Generated by immunoSEQ multiplex PCR, the TCRdb table keeps only in-frame clones and is missing some. The sample carries about 2.1 million clones, 85% to 95% recorded once. The sample comprised naive CD8+ T cells from PBMCs. The receptor source for this set is a man between 18 and 29 years old in good health. Some clones in this sample may be carry-over from other donors' samples.

This clone was recorded only once. This chain connects TRBV7-2 to TRBJ2-7; 9 nucleotides match TRBD1. Germline loops: CDR1 SGHTA, CDR2 FQGNSA. CDR3 length: 15 amino acids. With V trimmed by 5 bases and J by 3 bases, 8 bases remained unmatched. The CDR3 sequence is CASSPRDRVYYEQYF. In DNA form, the CDR3 reads TGTGCCAGCAGCCCCCGGGACAGGGTATACTACGAGCAGTACTTC.

This chain joins TRBV19 and TRBJ2-7; D could derive from TRBD1 or TRBD2 (5 bases each). Germline V gives CDR1 LNHDA, CDR2 SQIVND (reference sequence). This CDR3 spans 16 amino acids. The V gene lost 0 bases and the J gene lost 2 bases, with 14 bases spanning the gap. The CDR3 nucleotides are TGTGCCAGTAGTATAGATCGGGGCGGAGCAACCTACGAGCAGTACTTC. This codes for CASSIDRGGATYEQYF.

The chain couples TRBV28 to TRBJ2-7; weak D call: TRBD2 (6 bases). Trimming left V 10 bases short and J 2 bases short, with 18 bases between. From germline, CDR1 is MDHEN and CDR2 SYDVKM. The CDR3 totals 14 residues. As DNA, the CDR3 is TGTGCCACCGGGGAGGCTTATGGCCCCTACGAGCAGTACTTC. Translation: CATGEAYGPYEQYF. The variable domain in full, completed from reference TRBV28 and TRBJ2-7, reads DVKVTQSSRYLVKRTGEKVFLECVQDMDHENMFWYRQDPGLGLRLIYFSYDVKMKEKGDIPEGYSVSREKKERFSLILESASTNQTSMYLCATGEAYGPYEQYFGPGTRLTVT.

CDR3 region: CASSQEGSGADTQYF. CDR3 nucleotide sequence: TGCGCCAGCAGCCAAGAGGGAAGTGGCGCAGATACGCAGTATTTT. The chain joins TRBV4-1 to TRBJ2-3; D not resolved. CDR1 is MGHRA, CDR2 YSYEKL, per germline. Trimming removed 0 bases from V and 4 bases from J, with 11 bases in between. The CDR3 contains 15 residues.

The J gene is TRBJ2-1, the V gene TRBV5-6; D is ambiguous. Germline V gives CDR1 SGHDT, CDR2 YYEEEE. Trimming took 5 bases from V and 0 from J, leaving 12 bases between them. This CDR3 is 15 amino acids long. CDR3 bases: TGTGCCAGCAGAATCAGCTGGGCCTCCTACAATGAGCAGTTCTTC. It codes for CASRISWASYNEQFF.

The chain joins TRBV30 to TRBJ2-7, with 9 bases that match TRBD2. Germline V gene lookup returns CDR1 GTSNPN and CDR2 SVGIG (reference sequence). The V gene end was trimmed by 4 bases and the J gene end by 4 bases; junction bases not matched to a gene: 11. There are 15 residues in the CDR3. DNA for the CDR3: TGTGCCTGGAACAGCCGTAGCGGGAGTGGATACGAGCAGTACTTC. This sequence encodes CAWNSRSGSGYEQYF.

The chain couples TRBV4-3 to TRBJ2-7; possibly TRBD2 for D (6 bases). Germline-derived CDR1 and CDR2 are LGHNA and YSLEER. V dropped 1 base and J dropped 0 bases, with 13 bases sitting between them. This CDR3 comprises 16 residues. CDR3 sequence reads: CASSQGVAENSYEQYF. In nucleotides, the CDR3 is TGCGCCAGCAGCCAAGGCGTAGCGGAGAACTCCTACGAGCAGTACTTC.

The rearrangement joins TRBV2 to TRBJ2-7; D is ambiguous. Trimming left V 3 bases short and J 3 bases short, with 12 bases between. Germline values: CDR1 SNHLY, CDR2 FYNNEI. This CDR3 has 14 residues. The CDR3 region has the DNA TGTGCCAGCAGTGAGGTTATAGGGTTCTACGAGCAGTACTTC. Protein product: CASSEVIGFYEQYF.

The CDR3 region has the DNA TGCGCCAGCAGCCCCCCAACGGGGAGTAAGGGCTACACCTTC. It codes for CASSPPTGSKGYTF. This sequence joins TRBV4-1 and TRBJ1-2; no clear D gene. The CDR3 contains 14 residues. Trimming cost V 4 bases and J 8 bases, with 17 bases left between them. Germline CDR1 reads MGHRA; CDR2 reads YSYEKL.

This chain joins TRBV27 and TRBJ2-6; 9 bases are shared with TRBD1. The CDR3 is made up of 16 amino acids. The V and J ends lost 5 bases and 4 bases, in that order; junction bases with no gene match: 6. Germline V lookup: CDR1 MNHEY, CDR2 SMNVEV (reference sequence). In DNA, the CDR3 is TGTGCCAGCAGTCCCGGGACAGGGAAAGGGGCCAACGTCCTGACTTTC. This codes for CASSPGTGKGANVLTF.

As concerns this clone: Other DNA sequences in the same sample also yield this CDR3. The chain combines TRBV29-1 with TRBJ2-1; TRBD1 might be the D (5 bases). Per the germline V gene, CDR1 is SQVTM and CDR2 is ANQGSEA. The CDR3 runs to 13 residues. V gave up 5 bases and J gave up 1 base, with 9 bases separating them. CDR3 region: CSVPTASYNEQFF. For the CDR3, the DNA is TGCAGCGTTCCGACAGCATCCTACAATGAGCAGTTCTTC.

The rearrangement links TRBV18 to TRBJ2-7; tentative D call: TRBD2 (7 bases). Germline-derived CDR1 and CDR2 are KGHSH and LQKENI. The CDR3 runs to 13 residues. The V end was cut by 5 bases, the J end by 5 bases, with 13 bases between. The CDR3, as DNA: TGTGCCAGCTCAGGGGGCGGGAGTAACGAGCAGTACTTC. As protein: CASSGGGSNEQYF.

The J gene is TRBJ2-3, the V gene TRBV15, with D perhaps assigned TRBD1 or TRBD2 (5 bases each). The CDR3 consists of 16 residues. V was cut by 0 bases and J by 0 bases, with 10 bases left in between. CDR1 and CDR2 (germline): LNHNV, YYDKDF (reference sequence). The DNA for the CDR3 is TGTGCCACCAGCAGAGATCGAGAGGGGAGCACAGATACGCAGTATTTT. It yields the protein CATSRDREGSTDTQYF.